A selection of T cell receptor beta chains follows, all from one sample in a study of radiotherapy plus CTLA-4 blockade in lung cancer. Clones were read by immunoSEQ multiplex PCR, and TCRdb kept only the in-frame ones, dropping some. The table records fewer than 35,000 clones, 60% to 85% of them present only once. The source was peripheral blood, collected from a patient treated with radiotherapy plus ipilimumab. These receptor sequences come from a human donor with non-small cell lung cancer that progressed on radiotherapy plus ipilimumab. The CDR3 runs from the conserved cysteine through the conserved F or W.

v_call: TRBV6-1; j_call: TRBJ2-1; cdr3_aa: CASSEQGAYNEQFF
v_call: TRBV7-3; j_call: TRBJ1-1; cdr3_aa: CASSLVSGVGPGTEAFF
v_call: TRBV21-1; j_call: TRBJ2-4; cdr3_aa: CASSSRTSPIAKNIQYF
v_call: TRBV5-4; j_call: TRBJ2-1; cdr3_aa: CASSLALGSPNEQFF
v_call: TRBV11-2; j_call: TRBJ1-2; cdr3_aa: CASSLGTGYGYTF
v_call: TRBV4-3; j_call: TRBJ2-1; cdr3_aa: CASSQDRLANEQFF
v_call: TRBV6-5; j_call: TRBJ2-7; cdr3_aa: CASSPSRSPSYEQYF
v_call: TRBV5-6; j_call: TRBJ2-3; cdr3_aa: CASSFRQGGADTQYF
v_call: TRBV6-1; j_call: TRBJ2-7; cdr3_aa: CASSGGSGTASYEQYF
v_call: TRBV28; j_call: TRBJ1-1; cdr3_aa: CASIHRARGSFFTEAFF
v_call: TRBV2; j_call: TRBJ1-2; cdr3_aa: CASSEAGTGINYGYTF
v_call: TRBV28; j_call: TRBJ1-5; cdr3_aa: CASSDGQPPQPQHF
v_call: TRBV4-3; j_call: TRBJ2-1; cdr3_aa: CASSPNLAGGYNEQFF
v_call: TRBV4-1; j_call: TRBJ2-3; cdr3_aa: CASSRGSAEADTQYF
v_call: TRBV5-6; j_call: TRBJ1-5; cdr3_aa: CASSLDGRRNQPQHF
v_call: TRBV5-4; j_call: TRBJ2-5; cdr3_aa: CASSYLGETQYF
v_call: TRBV5-4; j_call: TRBJ1-2; cdr3_aa: CASSFGQPSNYGYTF
v_call: TRBV28; j_call: TRBJ1-5; cdr3_aa: CASQPEPQRHSNQPQHF
v_call: TRBV5-4; j_call: TRBJ2-3; cdr3_aa: CASSWGLHPQYF
v_call: TRBV15; j_call: TRBJ1-4; cdr3_aa: CAARQGRASEKLFF
v_call: TRBV11-3; j_call: TRBJ2-3; cdr3_aa: CASSSPGGPSTDTQYF
v_call: TRBV28; j_call: TRBJ1-2; cdr3_aa: CATHELANYGYTF
v_call: TRBV4-3; j_call: TRBJ2-5; cdr3_aa: CASSQDREGRPNF
v_call: TRBV13; j_call: TRBJ2-1; cdr3_aa: CASSSTSSPYNEQFF
v_call: TRBV7-6; j_call: TRBJ2-1; cdr3_aa: CASSLGNEQFF
v_call: TRBV7-9; j_call: TRBJ1-2; cdr3_aa: CASSPGGAIYTF
v_call: TRBV20-1; j_call: TRBJ2-7; cdr3_aa: CSAPGPYEQYF
v_call: TRBV5-4; j_call: TRBJ1-1; cdr3_aa: CASSLDAVLPFF
v_call: TRBV11-2; j_call: TRBJ1-3; cdr3_aa: CASSLGNTIYF
v_call: TRBV28; j_call: TRBJ2-7; cdr3_aa: CASSFLYEQYF
v_call: TRBV27; j_call: TRBJ2-1; cdr3_aa: CASSGGTSGRGYNEQFF
v_call: TRBV29-1; j_call: TRBJ2-7; cdr3_aa: CSARQGTSYEQYF
v_call: TRBV9; j_call: TRBJ2-1; cdr3_aa: CASSVSGAITYNEQFF
v_call: TRBV5-1; j_call: TRBJ2-1; cdr3_aa: CASSLIAGGNNEQFF
v_call: TRBV6-6; j_call: TRBJ2-2; cdr3_aa: CASSYSTPGLGGELFF
v_call: TRBV5-6; j_call: TRBJ2-1; cdr3_aa: CASSLSGRRGFEGFF
v_call: TRBV2; j_call: TRBJ1-1; cdr3_aa: CASGKAVSTEAFF
v_call: TRBV28; j_call: TRBJ2-7; cdr3_aa: CASSPRQGAASSYEQYF
v_call: TRBV4-1; j_call: TRBJ2-2; cdr3_aa: CASSQKNTGELFF
v_call: TRBV7-8; j_call: TRBJ2-2; cdr3_aa: CASSLVVGNTGELFF
v_call: TRBV4-3; j_call: TRBJ1-2; cdr3_aa: CASSQDGRNTYYGYTF
v_call: TRBV5-1; j_call: TRBJ2-7; cdr3_aa: CASSLTLSSYEQYF
v_call: TRBV6-1; j_call: TRBJ1-2; cdr3_aa: CASSEGQDKPTGAF
v_call: TRBV14; j_call: TRBJ2-5; cdr3_aa: CASSQPPAGQETQYF
v_call: TRBV6-1; j_call: TRBJ2-3; cdr3_aa: CASSEGGLAGGDTQYF
v_call: TRBV7-7; j_call: TRBJ1-1; cdr3_aa: CASSLAPTEAFF
v_call: TRBV10-3; j_call: TRBJ1-6; cdr3_aa: CAISAGRTNSPLHF
v_call: TRBV19; j_call: TRBJ1-6; cdr3_aa: CASRQGDSPLHF
v_call: TRBV7-6; j_call: TRBJ1-6; cdr3_aa: CASSAGTGKSPLHF
v_call: TRBV19; j_call: TRBJ2-7; cdr3_aa: CASSPGLVYEQYF
v_call: TRBV4-3; j_call: TRBJ2-3; cdr3_aa: CASSQDLGTGSTDTQYF
v_call: TRBV11-1; j_call: TRBJ1-2; cdr3_aa: CASSLRGYGYTF
v_call: TRBV2; j_call: TRBJ2-1; cdr3_aa: CASRRSNSGGAGLSYNEQFF
v_call: TRBV6-6; j_call: TRBJ2-1; cdr3_aa: CASSYSSGVEQFF
v_call: TRBV27; j_call: TRBJ2-7; cdr3_aa: CASSPGWGNSYEQYF
v_call: TRBV5-8; j_call: TRBJ2-1; cdr3_aa: CASSLALDYNEQFF
v_call: TRBV7-3; j_call: TRBJ2-1; cdr3_aa: CASSLLSGGEQFF